Below are 25 T cell receptor beta chains sequenced from a single sample in a study of T cell repertoires in cytomegalovirus infection. No antigen has been identified for these receptors. TCRdb reanalysed the reads using MiXCR and keeps one entry per CDR3 protein. The sample has tens of thousands of distinct CDR3 sequences; around 30% are singletons. Sequencing input: PBMCs, sequenced either directly or after in vitro stimulation (not recorded which). The receptors here all came from a human donor in good health (CMV status not recorded). Some clones in this sample may be carry-over from other donors' samples.

This clonotype was recorded at least ten times. The gene calls are TRBV7-2 and TRBJ2-3; D is perhaps TRBD2 (6 bases). V lost 1 base and J lost 0, with 8 bases in between. CDR3 size: 15 residues. Germline CDR1 SGHTA, CDR2 FQGNSA. The CDR3 coding sequence is TGTGCCAGCAGCTTAGATGGGACTAGCACAGATACGCAGTATTTT. Amino acid sequence: CASSLDGTSTDTQYF.

The chain employs TRBV7-2 and TRBJ2-5; D possibly uses TRBD1 or TRBD2 (5 bases each). The CDR3 consists of 13 residues. Germline V gene lookup returns CDR1 SGHTA and CDR2 FQGNSA. V was cut by 4 bases and J by 5 bases, with 11 bases left in between. CDR3: CASSWGREETQYF. CDR3 nucleotides: TGTGCCAGCAGCTGGGGCAGGGAGGAGACCCAGTACTTC.

This clonotype came up many times. This rearrangement joins TRBV7-2 to TRBJ2-1; D might be TRBD2 (5 bases). The CDR3 length is 16 residues. V was cut by 1 base and J by 0 bases, with 10 bases left in between. The germline V gene encodes CDR1 SGHTA and CDR2 FQGNSA. CDR3: CASSLGLALSYNEQFF. The CDR3 coding sequence is TGTGCCAGCAGCTTAGGTCTAGCTCTCTCCTACAATGAGCAGTTCTTC.

This chain connects TRBV7-2 to TRBJ2-2, with TRBD2 matching 7 bases. This CDR3 has 15 residues. Germline V lookup: CDR1 SGHTA, CDR2 FQGNSA. The V and J ends lost 5 bases and 4 bases, in that order; junction bases with no gene match: 7. The CDR3 coding sequence is TGTGCCAGCAGCCTCGGGGGGATATCCACCGGGGAGCTGTTTTTT. Its protein is CASSLGGISTGELFF.

This clonotype was counted a few times. The chain's CDR3 is CASTEASGSYNEQFF. In nucleotides, the CDR3 is TGTGCCAGCACCGAGGCTAGCGGGAGTTACAATGAGCAGTTCTTC. V is TRBV6-2 or TRBV6-3 and J is TRBJ2-1; TRBD2 matches at 10 bases. The germline V gene encodes CDR1 MNHEY and CDR2 SVGEGT. The junction had 7 bases not matched to a gene; V was cut back by 7 bases and J by 4 bases. The length of the CDR3 is 15 residues.

Written as DNA, the CDR3 is TGTGCCAGCAGTTTAACAGGGCTTCAAGGATTCGAGACCCAGTACTTC. Protein sequence: CASSLTGLQGFETQYF. The chain links TRBV6-6 to TRBJ2-5; TRBD1 is a possible D gene (6 bases). CDR3 length: 16 amino acids. V lost 4 bases and J 5 bases, leaving 20 bases between the germline ends. Germline-derived CDR1 and CDR2 are MNHNY and SVGAGI (reference sequence).

The genes are TRBV10-2 and TRBJ1-2; D might be TRBD1 (6 bases). The CDR3 loop spans 17 amino acids. V lost 5 bases and J 2 bases, leaving 21 bases between the germline ends. Germline V CDR1 and CDR2: WSHSY, SAAADI. The CDR3: CASSPAVSGGGNYGYTF. The CDR3 nucleotides read TGCGCCAGCAGTCCAGCAGTGAGTGGGGGCGGAAACTATGGCTACACCTTC.

The rearrangement links TRBV6-1 to TRBJ1-5; D is ambiguous. Germline V gene data show CDR1 as MNHNS and CDR2 as SASEGT. CDR3 length: 12 residues. Trimming removed 10 bases from V and 4 bases from J, with 11 bases in between. DNA for the CDR3: TGTGCCACCAGCGAGAGAAATCAGCCCCAGCATTTT. It specifies CATSERNQPQHF.

This chain links TRBV12-3 or TRBV12-4 with TRBJ1-4; D remains unclear. This CDR3 has 13 residues. V lost 10 bases and J lost 2, with 11 bases in between. The CDR3 is CATGEGTNEKLFF. DNA for the CDR3: TGTGCCACCGGGGAAGGCACTAATGAAAAACTGTTTTTT.

This clonotype was observed a few times. This chain uses TRBV28 with TRBJ1-5; a weak D match, TRBD1 (5 bases). CDR1 and CDR2 (germline): MDHEN, SYDVKM. The CDR3 consists of 17 residues. Trimming took off 6 bases at V and 6 bases at J, with 24 bases between the two ends. CDR3 nucleotides: TGTGCCAGCAGAAGTTCTGGGGTCGGGCAGGGCGGTCAGCCCCAGCATTTT. Its translation is CASRSSGVGQGGQPQHF.

V usage is TRBV7-2 and J usage is TRBJ2-5; D call uncertain. This CDR3 comprises 12 residues. Germline V gives CDR1 SGHTA, CDR2 FQGNSA. V was shortened by 5 bases and J by 4 bases, with 8 bases between the two germline ends. CDR3 protein: CASSLRGETQYF. The CDR3 bases are TGTGCCAGCAGCCTACGAGGAGAGACCCAGTACTTC.

The rearrangement uses TRBV7-9 and TRBJ2-5; D is perhaps TRBD1 (7 bases). The CDR3 runs to 14 residues. Germline CDR1 and CDR2: SEHNR and FQNEAQ (reference sequence). Trimming removed 5 bases at V and 5 bases at J, with 15 bases between. CDR3: CASSLRDSGETQYF. CDR3 DNA: TGTGCCAGCAGCCTGAGGGACAGCGGGGAGACCCAGTACTTC.

This clonotype was recorded a few times. This sequence joins TRBV7-2 and TRBJ2-7; TRBD2 is a possible D gene (5 bases). This CDR3 is 14 amino acids long. The V end lost 1 base, the J end lost 2 bases, and 9 bases lay between the germline ends. Germline values: CDR1 SGHTA, CDR2 FQGNSA. The CDR3 spells CASSLVAGPYEQYF. In DNA, the CDR3 is TGTGCCAGCAGCTTAGTCGCGGGCCCCTACGAGCAGTACTTC.

This chain links TRBV19 with TRBJ2-2; D is possibly TRBD1 (5 bases). V was clipped by 6 bases and J by 4 bases, with 15 bases between them. The CDR3 is 15 residues long. Germline V gene sequence: CDR1 LNHDA, CDR2 SQIVND (reference sequence). The CDR3 is CASSRDWGLTGELFF. CDR3 in DNA: TGTGCCAGTAGCAGGGATTGGGGCCTCACCGGGGAGCTGTTTTTT.

The gene calls are TRBV12-3 or TRBV12-4 and TRBJ2-5; a weak D match, TRBD2 (6 bases). The length of the CDR3 is 14 residues. Trimming took off 4 bases at V and 9 bases at J, with 18 bases between the two ends. The CDR3 DNA is TGTGCCAGCAGTTCTAGCGCAAGTAAATTGCCCCAGTACTTC. Translating gives CASSSSASKLPQYF.

The CDR3 here is CASSPGGGYEQYF. The DNA for the CDR3 is TGTGCCAGCAGCCCGGGGGGAGGCTACGAGCAGTACTTC. This chain connects TRBV7-6 to TRBJ2-7, with 7 bases fitting TRBD2. The ends lost 5 bases at V and 3 bases at J; junction bases unmatched: 4. The CDR3 extends over 13 amino acids. Germline assignment: CDR1 SGHVS and CDR2 FNYEAQ.

The chain recombines TRBV20-1 with TRBJ2-3, with TRBD2 matching 10 bases. CDR1 is DFQATT and CDR2 is SNEGSKA in the germline V gene (reference sequence). CDR3 size: 15 residues. The ends lost 6 bases at V and 2 bases at J; junction bases unmatched: 8. Written as DNA, the CDR3 is TGCAGTGCGATCAGGACTAGCGGAACCACAGATACGCAGTATTTT. Its translation: CSAIRTSGTTDTQYF.

This clonotype was detected only a few times. The chain is built from TRBV7-8 and TRBJ2-7; 10 positions agree with TRBD1. Germline CDR1 reads SGHVS; CDR2 reads FQNEAQ. The CDR3 contains 15 residues. The J segment lost 2 bases and the V segment lost 4 bases, leaving 5 bases of the junction unmatched. For the CDR3, the DNA is TGTGCCAGCAGCTACAGGGACAGGGGTCCCTACGAGCAGTACTTC. Its protein is CASSYRDRGPYEQYF.

The chain combines TRBV29-1 with TRBJ2-1, with TRBD2 matching over 10 bases. Looked up from germline, CDR1 is SQVTM and CDR2 is ANQGSEA. V gave up 2 bases and J gave up 6 bases; unmatched junction bases: 7. The CDR3 is made up of 15 amino acids. CDR3 in amino acids: CSVEIPGLAANEQFF. The CDR3 coding sequence is TGCAGCGTTGAAATCCCCGGACTAGCGGCCAATGAGCAGTTCTTC.

This clonotype came up many times. CDR3 sequence: CASSWGVSRSDEQFF. The CDR3 coding sequence is TGTGCCAGCAGCTGGGGCGTTAGTCGTTCGGATGAGCAGTTCTTC. The chain recombines TRBV7-2 with TRBJ2-1; TRBD1 is a possible D gene (5 bases). The V and J ends lost 4 bases and 8 bases respectively, with 18 bases between them. Germline V gene lookup returns CDR1 SGHTA and CDR2 FQGNSA. The CDR3 length is 15 residues.

At least ten counts were recorded for this clonotype. The gene calls are TRBV6-1 and TRBJ1-1, with D possibly TRBD1 on 5 matching bases. The CDR3 covers 15 residues. V lost 5 bases and J lost 3, with 16 bases in between. Per the germline V gene, CDR1 is MNHNS and CDR2 is SASEGT. The CDR3: CASSLGTVEDTEAFF. CDR3 nucleotides: TGTGCCAGCAGTCTCGGGACGGTTGAAGACACTGAAGCTTTCTTT.

There are a few counts of this clonotype. The chain links TRBV15 to TRBJ2-7; D remains ambiguous. From germline, CDR1 is LNHNV and CDR2 YYDKDF (reference sequence). This CDR3 is built from 15 residues. Trimming cost V 5 bases and J 4 bases, with 18 bases left between them. This CDR3 is CATSLPTASIYEQYF. The CDR3 DNA is TGTGCCACCAGCCTCCCCACGGCCAGTATTTACGAGCAGTACTTC. Based on the CDR3 plus reference TRBV15 and TRBJ2-7, the full variable domain is DAMVIQNPRYQVTQFGKPVTLSCSQTLNHNVMYWYQQKSSQAPKLLFHYYDKDFNNEADTPDNFQSRRPNTSFCFLDIRSPGLGDTAMYLCATSLPTASIYEQYFGPGTRLTVT.

This chain connects TRBV6-8 to TRBJ2-2; 7 bases map to TRBD2. The V gene end was trimmed by 4 bases and the J gene end by 7 bases; junction bases not matched to a gene: 3. CDR3 length equals 13 residues. Germline CDR1 MNHGY, CDR2 SAAAGT. CDR3: CASSSREGGELFF. CDR3 DNA: TGTGCCAGCAGTTCCAGGGAGGGCGGGGAGCTGTTTTTT.

This clonotype has a count of ten or more. CDR3 residues: CASSARRQPQHF. Here the CDR3 DNA reads TGTGCCAGCAGTGCGAGACGTCAGCCCCAGCATTTT. This chain joins TRBV12-3 or TRBV12-4 and TRBJ1-5, with D uncertain. The CDR3 totals 12 residues. V was shortened by 5 bases and J by 6 bases, with 8 bases between the two germline ends.

This clonotype showed up just a few times. This chain joins TRBV14 and TRBJ1-4, with D unresolved. The CDR3 has 13 amino acids. Trimming pared 7 bases from V and 5 bases from J, leaving 11 bases between. Germline CDR1 and CDR2: SGHDN and FVKESK. The CDR3 DNA sequence: TGTGCCAGCAACCCGGCTGGGAATGAAAAACTGTTTTTT. It codes for CASNPAGNEKLFF.